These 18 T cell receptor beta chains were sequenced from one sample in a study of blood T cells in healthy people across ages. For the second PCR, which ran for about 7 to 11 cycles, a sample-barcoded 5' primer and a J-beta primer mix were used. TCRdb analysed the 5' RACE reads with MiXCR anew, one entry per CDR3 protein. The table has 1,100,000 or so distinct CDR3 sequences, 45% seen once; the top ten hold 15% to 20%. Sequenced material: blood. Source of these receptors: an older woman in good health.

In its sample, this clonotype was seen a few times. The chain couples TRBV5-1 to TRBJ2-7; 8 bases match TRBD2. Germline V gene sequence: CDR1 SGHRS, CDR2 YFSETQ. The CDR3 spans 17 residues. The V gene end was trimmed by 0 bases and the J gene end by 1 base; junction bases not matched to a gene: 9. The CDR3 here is CASSLVSGLGISYEQYF. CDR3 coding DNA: TGCGCCAGCAGCTTGGTCTCGGGACTAGGTATTTCCTACGAGCAGTACTTC.

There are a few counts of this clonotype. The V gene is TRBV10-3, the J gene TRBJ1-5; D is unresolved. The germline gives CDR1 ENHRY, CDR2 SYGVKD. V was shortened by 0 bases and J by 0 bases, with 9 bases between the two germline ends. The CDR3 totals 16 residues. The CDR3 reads CAISESVLPSNQPQHF. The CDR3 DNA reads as TGTGCCATCAGTGAGTCTGTCCTCCCTAGCAATCAGCCCCAGCATTTT.

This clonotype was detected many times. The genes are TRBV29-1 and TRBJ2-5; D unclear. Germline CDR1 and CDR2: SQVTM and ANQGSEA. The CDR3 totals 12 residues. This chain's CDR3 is CATRSGLETQYF. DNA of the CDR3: TGCGCCACGCGGTCCGGGTTGGAGACCCAGTACTTC.

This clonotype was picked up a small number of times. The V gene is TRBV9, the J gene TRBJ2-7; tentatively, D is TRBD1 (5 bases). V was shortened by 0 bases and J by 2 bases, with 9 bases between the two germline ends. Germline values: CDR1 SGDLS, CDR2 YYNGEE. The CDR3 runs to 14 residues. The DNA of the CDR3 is TGTGCCAGCAGCGTAGGACAGATCACCTACGAGCAGTACTTC. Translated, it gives CASSVGQITYEQYF.

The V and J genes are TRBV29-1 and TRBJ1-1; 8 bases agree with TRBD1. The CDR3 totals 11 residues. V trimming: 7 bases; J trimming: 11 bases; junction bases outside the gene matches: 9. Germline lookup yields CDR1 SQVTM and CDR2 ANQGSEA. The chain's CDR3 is CSAVRQGMAFF. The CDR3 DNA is TGCAGCGCCGTTCGACAGGGGATGGCTTTCTTT.

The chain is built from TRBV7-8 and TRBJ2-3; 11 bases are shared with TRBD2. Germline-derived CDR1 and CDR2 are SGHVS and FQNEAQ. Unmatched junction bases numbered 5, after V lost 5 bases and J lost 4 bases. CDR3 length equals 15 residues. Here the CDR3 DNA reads TGTGCCAGCAGCCATACTAGCGGGAGAGCAGATACGCAGTATTTT. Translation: CASSHTSGRADTQYF.

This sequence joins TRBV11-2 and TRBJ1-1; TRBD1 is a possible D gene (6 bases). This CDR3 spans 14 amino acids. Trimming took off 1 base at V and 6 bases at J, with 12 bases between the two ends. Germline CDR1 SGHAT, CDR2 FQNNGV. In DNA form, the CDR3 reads TGTGCCAGCAGCTTAGGGGCAGGGGCCCCTGAAGCTTTCTTT. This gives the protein CASSLGAGAPEAFF.

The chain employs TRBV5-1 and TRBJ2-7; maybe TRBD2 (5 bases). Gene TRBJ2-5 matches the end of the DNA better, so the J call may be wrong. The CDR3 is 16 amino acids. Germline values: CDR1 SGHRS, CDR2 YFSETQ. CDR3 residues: CASSFEGLSGKETQYF. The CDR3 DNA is TGCGCCAGCAGCTTTGAAGGGCTTTCGGGGAAAGAGACCCAGTACTTC.

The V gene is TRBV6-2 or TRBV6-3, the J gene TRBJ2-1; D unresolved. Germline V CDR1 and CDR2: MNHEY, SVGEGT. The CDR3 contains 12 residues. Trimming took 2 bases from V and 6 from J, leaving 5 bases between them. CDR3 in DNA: TGTGCCAGCAGTTACAGGTTCAATGAGCAGTTCTTC. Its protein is CASSYRFNEQFF.

The CDR3 here is CATSDRLAGDEQYF. The CDR3 region has the DNA TGTGCCACCAGTGATCGACTAGCGGGAGACGAGCAGTACTTC. The chain employs TRBV24-1 and TRBJ2-5; 12 positions match TRBD2. The J call may be wrong; the DNA end is better matched by TRBJ2-7. This CDR3 is 14 amino acids long. Germline V gene lookup returns CDR1 KGHDR and CDR2 SFDVKD.

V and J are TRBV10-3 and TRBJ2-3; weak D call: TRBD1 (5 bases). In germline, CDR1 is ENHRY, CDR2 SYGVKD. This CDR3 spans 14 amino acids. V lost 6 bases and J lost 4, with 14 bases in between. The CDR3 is CAIRAGAGSDTQYF. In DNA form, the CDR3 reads TGTGCCATCAGAGCAGGCGCAGGGTCAGATACGCAGTATTTT.

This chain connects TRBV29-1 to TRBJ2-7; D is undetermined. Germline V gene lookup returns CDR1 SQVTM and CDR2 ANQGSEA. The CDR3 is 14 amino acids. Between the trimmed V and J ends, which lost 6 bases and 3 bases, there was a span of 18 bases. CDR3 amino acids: CSVVSSNKVYEQYF. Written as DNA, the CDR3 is TGCAGCGTGGTGAGCAGTAATAAAGTCTACGAGCAGTACTTC.

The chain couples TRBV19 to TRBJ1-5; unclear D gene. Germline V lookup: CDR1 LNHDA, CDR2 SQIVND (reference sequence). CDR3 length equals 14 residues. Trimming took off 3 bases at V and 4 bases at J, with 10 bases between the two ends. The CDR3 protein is CASSIMGGNQPQHF. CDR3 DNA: TGTGCCAGTAGTATCATGGGTGGTAATCAGCCCCAGCATTTT.

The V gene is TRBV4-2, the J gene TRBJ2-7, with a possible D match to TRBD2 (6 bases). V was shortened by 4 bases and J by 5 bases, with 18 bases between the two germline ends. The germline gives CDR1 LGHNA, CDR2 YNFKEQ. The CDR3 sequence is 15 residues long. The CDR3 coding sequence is TGTGCCAGCAGCCCCAAGCGGGCCGGAGGGGACGAGCAGTACTTC. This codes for CASSPKRAGGDEQYF.

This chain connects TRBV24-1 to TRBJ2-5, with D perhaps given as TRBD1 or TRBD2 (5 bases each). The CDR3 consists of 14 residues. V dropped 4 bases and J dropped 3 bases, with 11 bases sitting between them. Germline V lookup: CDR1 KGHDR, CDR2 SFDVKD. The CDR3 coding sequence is TGTGCCACCAGTGACAGGGACGAGGAAGAGACCCAGTACTTC. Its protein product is CATSDRDEEETQYF.

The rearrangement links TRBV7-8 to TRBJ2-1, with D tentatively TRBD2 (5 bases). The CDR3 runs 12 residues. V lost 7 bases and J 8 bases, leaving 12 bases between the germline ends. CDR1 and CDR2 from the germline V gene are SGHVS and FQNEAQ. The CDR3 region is CASTLAGDEQFF. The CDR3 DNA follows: TGTGCCAGCACCCTAGCCGGCGATGAGCAGTTCTTC. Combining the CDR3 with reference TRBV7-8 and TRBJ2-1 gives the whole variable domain GAGVSQSPRYKVAKRGQDVALRCDPISGHVSLFWYQQALGQGPEFLTYFQNEAQLDKSGLPSDRFFAERPEGSVSTLKIQRTQQEDSAVYLCASTLAGDEQFFGPGTRLTVL.

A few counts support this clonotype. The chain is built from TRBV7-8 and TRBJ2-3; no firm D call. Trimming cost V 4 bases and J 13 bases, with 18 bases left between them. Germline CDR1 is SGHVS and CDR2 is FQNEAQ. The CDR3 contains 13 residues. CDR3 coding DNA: TGTGCCAGCAGCTCCCACGGACCCGGCACGAAGTATTTT. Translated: CASSSHGPGTKYF.

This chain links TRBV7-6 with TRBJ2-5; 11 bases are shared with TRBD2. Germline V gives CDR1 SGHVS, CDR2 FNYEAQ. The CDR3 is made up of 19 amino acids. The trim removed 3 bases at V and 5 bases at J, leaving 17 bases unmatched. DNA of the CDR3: TGTGCCAGCAGCTTCACTAGCGGGGGAATCCGTAATGAAGATGAGACCCAGTACTTC. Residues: CASSFTSGGIRNEDETQYF. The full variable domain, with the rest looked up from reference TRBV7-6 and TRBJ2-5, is GAGVSQSPRYKVTKRGQDVALRCDPISGHVSLYWYRQALGQGPEFLTYFNYEAQQDKSGLPNDRFSAERPEGSISTLTIQRTEQRDSAMYRCASSFTSGGIRNEDETQYFGPGTRLLVL.